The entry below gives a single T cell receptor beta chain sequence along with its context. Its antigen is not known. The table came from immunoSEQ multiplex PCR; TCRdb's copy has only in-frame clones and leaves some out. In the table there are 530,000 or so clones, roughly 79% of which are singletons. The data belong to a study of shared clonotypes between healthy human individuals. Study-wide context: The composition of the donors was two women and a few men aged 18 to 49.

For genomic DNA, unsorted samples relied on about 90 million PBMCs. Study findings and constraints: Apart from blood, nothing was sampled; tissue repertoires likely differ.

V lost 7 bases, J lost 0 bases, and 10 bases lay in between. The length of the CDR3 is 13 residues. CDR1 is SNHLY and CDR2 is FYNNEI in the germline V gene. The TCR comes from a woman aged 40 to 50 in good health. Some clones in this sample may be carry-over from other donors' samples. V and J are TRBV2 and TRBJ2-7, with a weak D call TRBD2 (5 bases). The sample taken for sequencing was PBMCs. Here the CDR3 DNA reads TGTGCCAGCACTTGGCGGGCCTCCTACGAGCAGTACTTC. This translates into CASTWRASYEQYF. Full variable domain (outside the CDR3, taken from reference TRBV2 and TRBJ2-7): EPEVTQTPSHQVTQMGQEVILRCVPISNHLYFYWYRQILGQKVEFLVSFYNNEISEKSEIFDDQFSVERPDGSNFTLKIRSTKLEDSAMYFCASTWRASYEQYFGPGTRLTVT.